A selection of T cell receptor beta chains follows, all from one sample in a study of response to subunit inactivated influenza vaccine. Via MiXCR, TCRdb re-called the RT-PCR reads, giving one row per CDR3 protein. The sample carries hundreds of thousands of distinct CDR3 sequences, approximately 18% recorded once. Sequencing was performed on PBMCs from blood, taken approximately 5 days after vaccination. These receptors all stem from a man aged 45 to 65 who received an inactivated influenza vaccine. Each CDR3 is given with its conserved first and last residue. The D gene is left open where the match is weak. Clone sizes are given selectively: once, few, many, or a class where the clone is expanded.

length | J | V | D | size | DNA | CDR3
16 | TRBJ2-1 | TRBV7-2 | TRBD2 | . | TGTGCCAGCAGTTCCCGGGGAAGCGGGGGGGCCAGTGAGCAGTTCTTC | CASSSRGSGGASEQFF
14 | TRBJ2-5 | TRBV10-3 | . | few | TGTGCCATCGGGTCTACGGCGGGCAAGGAGACCCAGTACTTC | CAIGSTAGKETQYF
13 | TRBJ2-1 | TRBV20-1 | . | . | TGCAGTGCGAGAGGTCCTTTACACAATGAGCAGTTCTTC | CSARGPLHNEQFF
14 | TRBJ2-3 | TRBV2 | . | . | TGTGCCAGCAGTCCTCTAGCGAGCACAGATACGCAGTATTTT | CASSPLASTDTQYF
16 | TRBJ2-6 | TRBV7-2 | . | few | TGTGCCAGCAGCTTTAGGTACGCCTCTGGGGCCAACGTCCTGACTTTC | CASSFRYASGANVLTF
13 | TRBJ2-7 | TRBV10-3 | . | . | TGTGCCATCAGTGAGACGGGGAGATACGAGCAGTACTTC | CAISETGRYEQYF
14 | TRBJ2-1 | TRBV10-3 | . | many | TGTGCCATCAGGACGGACTCTGTGTCTGATGAGCAGTTCTTC | CAIRTDSVSDEQFF
16 | TRBJ2-2 | TRBV4-2 | . | few | TGTGCCAGCAGCCAAGGGCGGGCAGAACGGGCCGGGGAGCTGTTTTTT | CASSQGRAERAGELFF
14 | TRBJ2-3 | TRBV11-2 | . | few | TGTGCCAGCAGCTTAGAAGGGCTGTTTGATACGCAGTATTTT | CASSLEGLFDTQYF
12 | TRBJ2-5 | TRBV12-3/TRBV12-4 | TRBD1 | few | TGTGCCAGCATTCGGGACAGTGGGACCCAGTACTTC | CASIRDSGTQYF
18 | TRBJ2-5 | TRBV29-1 | TRBD2 | . | TGCAGCGTTGATGGGACACCTGGGACTAGCGCCAATCAAGAGACCCAGTACTTC | CSVDGTPGTSANQETQYF
13 | TRBJ1-2 | TRBV20-1 | TRBD1 | few | TGCAGTGCTGGGGACAGGGGCCCCTCCGGCTACACCTTC | CSAGDRGPSGYTF
14 | TRBJ2-7 | TRBV2 | . | . | TGTGCCAGCAGTGAACGTCGCGGGCCATTCGAGCAGTACTTC | CASSERRGPFEQYF
11 | TRBJ1-1 | TRBV27 | . | . | TGTGCCAGTCACTCTGGGGGGGGCGCTTTCTTT | CASHSGGGAFF
13 | TRBJ2-1 | TRBV6-1 | TRBD1 | few | TGTGCCAGCAGGACACAGGGGTACAATGAGCAGTTCTTC | CASRTQGYNEQFF
14 | TRBJ1-5 | TRBV6-1 | TRBD1 | many | TGTGCCAGCAGTGAAGGGACAGGGCGGCAGCCCCAGCATTTT | CASSEGTGRQPQHF
16 | TRBJ2-1 | TRBV6-5 | TRBD1 | . | TGTGCCAGCAGTCCCTCGGGACAGGGGGCTTACAATGAGCAGTTCTTC | CASSPSGQGAYNEQFF
14 | TRBJ2-3 | TRBV10-3 | TRBD2 | many | TGTGCCATCAGTCTGGCGGGGGGTTATGATACGCAGTATTTT | CAISLAGGYDTQYF
16 | TRBJ1-1 | TRBV5-1 | TRBD1 | many | TGCGCCAGCAGCATGGGACAGGGTGGCCGGGACACTGAAGCTTTCTTT | CASSMGQGGRDTEAFF
16 | TRBJ2-5 | TRBV29-1 | TRBD1 | few | TGCAGCGTCGTGACAGGGGGGACGTTAGTTTTGGAGACCCAGTACTTC | CSVVTGGTLVLETQYF
13 | TRBJ2-7 | TRBV28 | . | . | TGTGCCGTGCATCGGGACAACCTCTACGAGCAGTACTTC | CAVHRDNLYEQYF
14 | TRBJ1-2 | TRBV20-1 | . | many | TGCAGTGCTAGGTCTCGGGGATCCACCTATGGCTACACCTTC | CSARSRGSTYGYTF
14 | TRBJ2-3 | TRBV15 | . | . | TGTGCCACCAGCAGGCGGGATAGCACAGATACGCAGTATTTT | CATSRRDSTDTQYF
15 | TRBJ2-7 | TRBV7-2 | TRBD2 | . | TGTGCCAGCAGCCCGAGGACTAGCGGGAGAAACGAGCAGTACTTC | CASSPRTSGRNEQYF
15 | TRBJ2-7 | TRBV15 | . | . | TGTGCCACCAGCAGAGCGGGTATTCGGACCTACGAGCAGTACTTC | CATSRAGIRTYEQYF
15 | TRBJ2-1 | TRBV9 | . | . | TGTGCCAGCAGCGTAGCGGCCTCAAAGGACAATGAGCAGTTCTTC | CASSVAASKDNEQFF